This note documents a single T cell receptor (beta chain) sequence. The source of the sample is a study of blood T cell repertoires in COVID-19. Whole-study context: Collection of acute and convalescent COVID-19 samples took place in the United States, Italy and Spain. T cells, B-cell-depleted T cells, or PBMCs supplied cDNA or gDNA.

Membership in each cohort depended on participant-reported clinical history. Symptom resolution, clearance, or two negative PCRs marked the recovered donors of Cohort 3. TCRdb keeps only in-frame clones here, not all; method: immunoSEQ multiplex PCR. The repertoire holds around 300,000 clones, around 90% seen once, with around 1.1% in the top ten. The sequenced sample consisted of PBMCs or T cells enriched from blood (not recorded which). The receptor was derived from a woman in her 30s who had recovered from COVID-19.

CDR3 in amino acids: CASSLSSWTTAGAQYF. CDR3 nucleotide sequence: TGTGCCAGCAGTTTATCGTCTTGGACCACCGCGGGGGCCCAGTACTTC. The chain links TRBV27 to TRBJ2-5; 7 nucleotides match TRBD2. The ends lost 0 bases at V and 9 bases at J; junction bases unmatched: 13. The CDR3 has 16 amino acids. Germline values: CDR1 MNHEY, CDR2 SMNVEV (reference sequence).